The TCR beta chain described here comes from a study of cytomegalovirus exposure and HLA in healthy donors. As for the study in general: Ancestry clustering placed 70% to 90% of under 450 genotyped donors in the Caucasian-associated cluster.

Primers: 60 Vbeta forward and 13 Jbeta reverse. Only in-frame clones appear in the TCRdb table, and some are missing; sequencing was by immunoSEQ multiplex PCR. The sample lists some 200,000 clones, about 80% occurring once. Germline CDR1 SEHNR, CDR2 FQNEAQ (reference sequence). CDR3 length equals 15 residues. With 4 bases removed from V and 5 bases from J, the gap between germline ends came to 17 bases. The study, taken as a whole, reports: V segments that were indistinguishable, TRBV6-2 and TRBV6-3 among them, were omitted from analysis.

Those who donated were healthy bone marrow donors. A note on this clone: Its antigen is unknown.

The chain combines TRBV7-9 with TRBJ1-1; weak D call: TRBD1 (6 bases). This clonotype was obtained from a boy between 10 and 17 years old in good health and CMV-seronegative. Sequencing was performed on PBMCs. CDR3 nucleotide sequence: TGTGCCAGCAGCTCCCCCACAGGGATAGGGACTGAAGCTTTCTTT. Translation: CASSSPTGIGTEAFF.